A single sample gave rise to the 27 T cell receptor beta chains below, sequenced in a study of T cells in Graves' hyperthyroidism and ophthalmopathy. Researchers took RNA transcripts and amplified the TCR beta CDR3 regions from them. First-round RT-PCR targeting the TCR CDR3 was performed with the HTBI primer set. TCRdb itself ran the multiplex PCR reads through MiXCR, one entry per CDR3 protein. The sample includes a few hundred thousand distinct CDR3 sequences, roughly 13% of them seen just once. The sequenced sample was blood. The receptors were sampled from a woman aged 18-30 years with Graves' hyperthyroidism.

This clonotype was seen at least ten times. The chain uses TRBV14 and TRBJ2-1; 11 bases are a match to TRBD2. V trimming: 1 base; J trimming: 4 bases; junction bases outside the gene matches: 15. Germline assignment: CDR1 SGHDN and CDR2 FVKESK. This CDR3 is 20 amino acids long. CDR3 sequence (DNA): TGTGCCAGCAGCCAAGGCCGGACTTATAGCGGGAGGGCCGGGTACAATGAGCAGTTCTTC. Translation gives CASSQGRTYSGRAGYNEQFF.

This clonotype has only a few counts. CDR3 nucleotide sequence: TGTGCCAGCAGTCCACTCGACCCCAAATACTCCTACGAGCAGTACTTC. It is translated as CASSPLDPKYSYEQYF. The V gene is TRBV28, the J gene TRBJ2-7; D is unresolved. The germline CDR1 and CDR2 sequences are MDHEN and SYDVKM. There are 16 residues in the CDR3. V lost 5 bases and J lost 0, with 17 bases in between.

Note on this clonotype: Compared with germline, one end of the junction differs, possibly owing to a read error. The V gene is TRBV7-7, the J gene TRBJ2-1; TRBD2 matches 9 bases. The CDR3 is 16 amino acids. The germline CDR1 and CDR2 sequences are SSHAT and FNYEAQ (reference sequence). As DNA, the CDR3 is TGTGCTAGCAGCCCGACGCCGGGACTAGCTCATATGGGGCAGTTCTTC. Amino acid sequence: CASSPTPGLAHMGQFF.

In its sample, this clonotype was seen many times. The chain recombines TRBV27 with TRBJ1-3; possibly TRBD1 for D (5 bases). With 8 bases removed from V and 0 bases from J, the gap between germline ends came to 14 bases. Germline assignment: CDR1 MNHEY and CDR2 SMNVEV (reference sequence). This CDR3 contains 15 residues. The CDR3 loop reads CASSFTGASGNTIYF. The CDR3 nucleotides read TGTGCCAGCTCATTCACAGGCGCCTCTGGAAACACCATATATTTT.

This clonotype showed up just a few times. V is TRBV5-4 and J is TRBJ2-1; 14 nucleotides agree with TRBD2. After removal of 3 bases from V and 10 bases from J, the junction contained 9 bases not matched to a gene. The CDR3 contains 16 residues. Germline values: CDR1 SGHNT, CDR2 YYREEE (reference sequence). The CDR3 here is CASSSPGLAGVLEQFF. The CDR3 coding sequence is TGTGCCAGCAGCTCGCCGGGACTAGCGGGAGTATTGGAGCAGTTCTTC.

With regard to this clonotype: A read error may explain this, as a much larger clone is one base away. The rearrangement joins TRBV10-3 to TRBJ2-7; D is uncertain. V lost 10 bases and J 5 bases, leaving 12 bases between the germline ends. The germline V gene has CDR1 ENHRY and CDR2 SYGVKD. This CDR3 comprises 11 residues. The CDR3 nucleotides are TGTGCCACCCCAACCTCAAACGAGCAGTACTTC. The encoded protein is CATPTSNEQYF.

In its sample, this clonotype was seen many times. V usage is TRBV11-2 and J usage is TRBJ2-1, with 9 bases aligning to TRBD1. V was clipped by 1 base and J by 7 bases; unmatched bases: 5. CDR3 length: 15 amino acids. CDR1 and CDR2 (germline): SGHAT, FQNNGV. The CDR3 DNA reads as TGTGCCAGCAGCTTAGGGCGGACAGGGGATAATGAGCAGTTCTTC. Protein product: CASSLGRTGDNEQFF.

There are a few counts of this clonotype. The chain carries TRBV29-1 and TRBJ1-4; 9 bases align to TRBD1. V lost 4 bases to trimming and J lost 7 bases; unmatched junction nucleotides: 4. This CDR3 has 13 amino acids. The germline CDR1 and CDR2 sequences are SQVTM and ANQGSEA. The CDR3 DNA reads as TGCAGCGTTGGCGAGACAGGGGGTGAAAAACTGTTTTTT. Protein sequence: CSVGETGGEKLFF.

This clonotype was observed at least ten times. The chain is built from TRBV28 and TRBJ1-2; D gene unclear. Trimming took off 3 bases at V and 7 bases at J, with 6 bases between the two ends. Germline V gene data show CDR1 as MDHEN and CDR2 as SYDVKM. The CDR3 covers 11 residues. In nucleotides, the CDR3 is TGTGCCAGCAGTTTCTACGGTGGCTACACCTTC. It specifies CASSFYGGYTF.

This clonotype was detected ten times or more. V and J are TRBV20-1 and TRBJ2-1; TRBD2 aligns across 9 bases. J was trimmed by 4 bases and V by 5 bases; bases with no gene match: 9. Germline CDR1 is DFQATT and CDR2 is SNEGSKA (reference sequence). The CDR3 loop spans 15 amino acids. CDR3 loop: CSASRSGSGYNEQFF. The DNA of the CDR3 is TGCAGTGCTTCCCGTAGCGGGAGTGGGTACAATGAGCAGTTCTTC.

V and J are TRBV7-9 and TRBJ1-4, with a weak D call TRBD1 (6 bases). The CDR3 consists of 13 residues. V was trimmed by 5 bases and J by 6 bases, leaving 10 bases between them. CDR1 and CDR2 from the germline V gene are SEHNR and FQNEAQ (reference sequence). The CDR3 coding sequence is TGTGCCAGCAGCCCGGGGGGCGATGAAAAACTGTTTTTT. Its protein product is CASSPGGDEKLFF.

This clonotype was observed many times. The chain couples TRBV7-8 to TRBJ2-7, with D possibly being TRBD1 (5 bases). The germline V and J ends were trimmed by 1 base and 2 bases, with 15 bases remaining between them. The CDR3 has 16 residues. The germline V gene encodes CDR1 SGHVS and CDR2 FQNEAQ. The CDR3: CASSLETAYKPYEQYF. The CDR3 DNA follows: TGTGCCAGCAGCTTAGAGACAGCTTACAAGCCCTACGAGCAGTACTTC.

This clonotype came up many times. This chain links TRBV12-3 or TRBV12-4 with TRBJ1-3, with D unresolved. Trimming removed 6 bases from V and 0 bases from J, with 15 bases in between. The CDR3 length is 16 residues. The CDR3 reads CASSHETQSSGNTIYF. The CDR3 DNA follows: TGTGCCAGCAGCCATGAGACCCAAAGCTCTGGAAACACCATATATTTT.

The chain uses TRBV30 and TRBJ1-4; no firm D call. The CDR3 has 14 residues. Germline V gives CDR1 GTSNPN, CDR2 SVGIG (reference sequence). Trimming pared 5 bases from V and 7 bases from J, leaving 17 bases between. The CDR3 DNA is TGTGCCTGGGGTTTGGGTATTGGTGGTGAAAAACTGTTTTTT. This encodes CAWGLGIGGEKLFF. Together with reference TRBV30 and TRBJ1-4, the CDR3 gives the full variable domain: SQTIHQWPATLVQPVGSPLSLECTVEGTSNPNLYWYRQAAGRGLQLLFYSVGIGQISSEVPQNLSASRPQDRQFILSSKKLLLSDSGFYLCAWGLGIGGEKLFFGSGTQLSVL.

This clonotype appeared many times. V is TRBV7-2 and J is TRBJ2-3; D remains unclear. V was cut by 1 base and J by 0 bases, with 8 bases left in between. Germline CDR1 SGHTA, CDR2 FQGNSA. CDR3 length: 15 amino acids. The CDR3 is CASSLEPASTDTQYF. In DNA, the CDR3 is TGTGCCAGCAGCTTAGAGCCGGCTAGCACAGATACGCAGTATTTT.

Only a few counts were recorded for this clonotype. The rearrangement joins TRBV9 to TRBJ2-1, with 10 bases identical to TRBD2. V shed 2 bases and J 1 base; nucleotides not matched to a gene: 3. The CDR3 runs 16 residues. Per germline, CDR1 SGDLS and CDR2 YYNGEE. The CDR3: CASSVSSGSSYNEQFF. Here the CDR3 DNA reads TGTGCCAGCAGCGTTTCTAGCGGGAGTTCCTACAATGAGCAGTTCTTC.

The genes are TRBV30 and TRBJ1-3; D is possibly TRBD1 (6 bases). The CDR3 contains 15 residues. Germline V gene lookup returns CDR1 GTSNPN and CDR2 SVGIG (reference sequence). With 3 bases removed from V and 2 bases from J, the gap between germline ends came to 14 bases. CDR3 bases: TGTGCCTGGAGCGCAACAGGGAGAACTGGAAACACCATATATTTT. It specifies CAWSATGRTGNTIYF.

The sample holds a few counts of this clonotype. CDR3 sequence reads: CASSIRGMNTEAFF. In DNA form, the CDR3 reads TGTGCCAGTAGTATTCGGGGCATGAACACTGAAGCTTTCTTT. This chain joins TRBV19 and TRBJ1-1; possible D gene TRBD1, 5 bases. This CDR3 has 14 residues. Trimming removed 3 bases at V and 0 bases at J, with 8 bases between. The germline V gene encodes CDR1 LNHDA and CDR2 SQIVND (reference sequence).

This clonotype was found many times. The CDR3 DNA reads as TGCGCCAGCAGCCCAGATCCACAGGGACCGAGCTCCTACGAGCAGTACTTC. Translation: CASSPDPQGPSSYEQYF. This chain connects TRBV5-1 to TRBJ2-7, with D possibly being TRBD1 (6 bases). V lost 4 bases, J lost 0 bases, and 20 bases lay in between. The CDR3 has 17 residues. The germline gives CDR1 SGHRS, CDR2 YFSETQ. Supplemented by reference TRBV5-1 and TRBJ2-7, the full variable domain reads KAGVTQTPRYLIKTRGQQVTLSCSPISGHRSVSWYQQTPGQGLQFLFEYFSETQRNKGNFPGRFSGRQFSNSRSEMNVSTLELGDSALYLCASSPDPQGPSSYEQYFGPGTRLTVT.

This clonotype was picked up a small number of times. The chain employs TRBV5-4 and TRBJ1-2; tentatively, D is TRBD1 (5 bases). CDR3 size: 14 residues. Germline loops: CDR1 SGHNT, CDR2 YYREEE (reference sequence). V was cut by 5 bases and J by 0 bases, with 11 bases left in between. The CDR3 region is CASRIQGTNYGYTF. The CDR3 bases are TGTGCCAGCAGGATCCAGGGTACTAACTATGGCTACACCTTC. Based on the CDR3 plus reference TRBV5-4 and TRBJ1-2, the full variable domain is ETGVTQSPTHLIKTRGQQVTLRCSSQSGHNTVSWYQQALGQGPQFIFQYYREEENGRGNFPPRFSGLQFPNYSSELNVNALELDDSALYLCASRIQGTNYGYTFGSGTRLTVV.

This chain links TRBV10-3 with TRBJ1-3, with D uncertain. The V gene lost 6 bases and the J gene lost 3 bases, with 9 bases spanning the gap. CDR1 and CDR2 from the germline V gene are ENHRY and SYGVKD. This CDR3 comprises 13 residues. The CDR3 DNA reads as TGTGCCATCAGGGGATTCGGTGGAAACACCATATATTTT. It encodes CAIRGFGGNTIYF.

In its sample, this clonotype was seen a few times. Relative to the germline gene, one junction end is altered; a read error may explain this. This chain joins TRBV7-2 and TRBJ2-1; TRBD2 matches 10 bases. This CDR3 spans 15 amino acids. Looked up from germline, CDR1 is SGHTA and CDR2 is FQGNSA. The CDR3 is CASSRGTSVYNGQFF. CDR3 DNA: TGTGCCAGCAGTAGGGGGACTAGCGTCTACAATGGGCAGTTCTTC.

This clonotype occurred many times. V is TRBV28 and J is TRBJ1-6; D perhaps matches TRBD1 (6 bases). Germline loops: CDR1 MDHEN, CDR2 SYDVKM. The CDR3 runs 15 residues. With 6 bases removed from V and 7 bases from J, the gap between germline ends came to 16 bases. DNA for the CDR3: TGTGCCAGCAGGTTTACAGGGAATAACAATTCACCCCTCCACTTT. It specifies CASRFTGNNNSPLHF.

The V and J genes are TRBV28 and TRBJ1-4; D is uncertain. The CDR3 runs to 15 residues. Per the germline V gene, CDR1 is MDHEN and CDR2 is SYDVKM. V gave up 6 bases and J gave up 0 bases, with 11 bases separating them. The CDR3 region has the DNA TGTGCCAGCAGCTCCTCGAAAGCAACTAATGAAAAACTGTTTTTT. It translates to CASSSSKATNEKLFF. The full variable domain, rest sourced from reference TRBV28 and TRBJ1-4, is DVKVTQSSRYLVKRTGEKVFLECVQDMDHENMFWYRQDPGLGLRLIYFSYDVKMKEKGDIPEGYSVSREKKERFSLILESASTNQTSMYLCASSSSKATNEKLFFGSGTQLSVL.

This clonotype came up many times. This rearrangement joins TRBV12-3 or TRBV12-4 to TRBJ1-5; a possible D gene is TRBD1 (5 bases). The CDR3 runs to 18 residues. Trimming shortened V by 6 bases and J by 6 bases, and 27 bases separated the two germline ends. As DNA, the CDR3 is TGTGCCAGCAGCCTGGACGCCCAACGCCACTTTGGGGCTCAGCCCCAGCATTTT. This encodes CASSLDAQRHFGAQPQHF.

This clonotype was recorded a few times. DNA for the CDR3: TGTGCCAGCAGTGAGCCTAGCGGGCTGTACAATGAGCAGTTCTTC. This codes for CASSEPSGLYNEQFF. J is TRBJ2-1 and V is TRBV27; TRBD2 agrees at 8 bases. With 5 bases clipped from V and 4 bases from J, the junction kept 7 bases outside the gene matches. CDR3 size: 15 residues. Germline CDR1 MNHEY, CDR2 SMNVEV (reference sequence).

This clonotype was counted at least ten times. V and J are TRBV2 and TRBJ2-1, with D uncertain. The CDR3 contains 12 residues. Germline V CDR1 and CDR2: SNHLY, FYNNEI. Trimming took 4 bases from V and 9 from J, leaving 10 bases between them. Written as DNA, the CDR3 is TGTGCCAGCAGTGCCATCTTACGTGAGCAGTTCTTC. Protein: CASSAILREQFF.